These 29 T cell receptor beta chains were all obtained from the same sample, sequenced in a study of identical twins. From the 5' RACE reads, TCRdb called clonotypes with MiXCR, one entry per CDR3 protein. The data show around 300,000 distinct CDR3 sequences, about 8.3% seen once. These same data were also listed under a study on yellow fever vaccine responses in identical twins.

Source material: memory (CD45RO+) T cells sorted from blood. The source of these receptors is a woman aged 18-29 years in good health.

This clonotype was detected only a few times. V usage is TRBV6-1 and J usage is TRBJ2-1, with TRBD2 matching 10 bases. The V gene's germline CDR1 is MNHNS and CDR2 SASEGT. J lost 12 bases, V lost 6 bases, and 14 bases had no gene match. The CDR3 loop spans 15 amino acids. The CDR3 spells CASSQSSGSGVWQFF. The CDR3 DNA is TGTGCCAGCAGCCAATCTAGCGGGAGCGGTGTATGGCAGTTCTTC.

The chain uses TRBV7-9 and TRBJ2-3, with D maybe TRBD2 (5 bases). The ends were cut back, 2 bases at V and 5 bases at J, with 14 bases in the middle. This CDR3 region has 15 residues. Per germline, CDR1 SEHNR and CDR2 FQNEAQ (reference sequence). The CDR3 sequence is CASSLNLERGDTQYF. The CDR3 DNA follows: TGTGCCAGCAGCTTAAACCTGGAACGGGGAGATACGCAGTATTTT. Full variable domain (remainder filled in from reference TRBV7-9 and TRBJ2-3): DTGVSQNPRHKITKRGQNVTFRCDPISEHNRLYWYRQTLGQGPEFLTYFQNEAQLEKSRLLSDRFSAERPKGSFSTLEIQRTEQGDSAMYLCASSLNLERGDTQYFGPGTRLTVL.

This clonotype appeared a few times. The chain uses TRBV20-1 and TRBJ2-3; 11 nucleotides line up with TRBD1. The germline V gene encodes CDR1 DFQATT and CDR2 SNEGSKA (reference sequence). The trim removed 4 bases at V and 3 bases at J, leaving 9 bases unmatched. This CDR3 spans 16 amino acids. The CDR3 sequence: CSAKKGQGAGTDTQYF. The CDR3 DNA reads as TGCAGTGCTAAGAAAGGACAGGGGGCCGGGACAGATACGCAGTATTTT.

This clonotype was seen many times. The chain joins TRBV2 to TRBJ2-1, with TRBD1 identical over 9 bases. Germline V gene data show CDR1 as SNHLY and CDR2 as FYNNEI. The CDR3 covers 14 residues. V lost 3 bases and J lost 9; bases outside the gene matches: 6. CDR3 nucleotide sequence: TGTGCCAGCAGTGATAGGGGACAGGGTGGTGAGCAGTTCTTC. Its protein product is CASSDRGQGGEQFF.

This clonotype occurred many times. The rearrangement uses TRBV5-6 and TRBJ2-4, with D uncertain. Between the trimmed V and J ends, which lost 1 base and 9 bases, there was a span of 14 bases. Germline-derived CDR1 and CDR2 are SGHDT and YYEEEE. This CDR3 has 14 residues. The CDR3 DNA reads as TGTGCCAGCAGCTTGTTGTCGGGCTCCGGCATTCAGTACTTC. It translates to CASSLLSGSGIQYF.

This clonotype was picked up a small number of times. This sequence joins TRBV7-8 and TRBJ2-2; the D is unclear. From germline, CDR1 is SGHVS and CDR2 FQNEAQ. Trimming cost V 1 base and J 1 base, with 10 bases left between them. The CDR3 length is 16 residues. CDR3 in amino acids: CASSLVLTKNTGELFF. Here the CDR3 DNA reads TGTGCCAGCAGCTTAGTCCTGACCAAGAACACCGGGGAGCTGTTTTTT.

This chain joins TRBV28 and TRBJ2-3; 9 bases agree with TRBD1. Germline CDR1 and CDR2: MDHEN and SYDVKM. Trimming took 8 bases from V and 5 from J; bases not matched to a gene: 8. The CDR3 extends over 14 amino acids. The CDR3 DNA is TGTGCCAGCCTAGACAGGGGGGCCGGAGATACGCAGTATTTT. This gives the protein CASLDRGAGDTQYF.

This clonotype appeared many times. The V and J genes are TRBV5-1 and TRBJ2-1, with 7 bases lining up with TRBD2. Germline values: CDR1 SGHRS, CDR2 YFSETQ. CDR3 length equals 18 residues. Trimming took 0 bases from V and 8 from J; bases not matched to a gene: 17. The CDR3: CASSLARTILAEEHEQFF. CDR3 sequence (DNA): TGCGCCAGCAGCTTGGCCAGGACAATCCTAGCGGAGGAGCATGAGCAGTTCTTC.

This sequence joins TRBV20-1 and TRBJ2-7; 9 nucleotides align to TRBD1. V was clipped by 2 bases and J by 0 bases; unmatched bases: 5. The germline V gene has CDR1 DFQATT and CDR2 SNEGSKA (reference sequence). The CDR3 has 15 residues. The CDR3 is CSARPDRGSSYEQYV. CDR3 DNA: TGCAGTGCTAGACCGGACAGGGGAAGCTCCTACGAGCAGTACGTC.

Here the CDR3 DNA reads TGCAGTGCTACGGACACGAACTATGGCTACACCTTC. Its translation: CSATDTNYGYTF. The rearrangement joins TRBV20-1 to TRBJ1-2, with a weak D call TRBD1 (5 bases). In germline, CDR1 is DFQATT, CDR2 SNEGSKA (reference sequence). Deletions cut 4 bases from V and 2 bases from J, with 8 bases between. CDR3 size: 12 residues.

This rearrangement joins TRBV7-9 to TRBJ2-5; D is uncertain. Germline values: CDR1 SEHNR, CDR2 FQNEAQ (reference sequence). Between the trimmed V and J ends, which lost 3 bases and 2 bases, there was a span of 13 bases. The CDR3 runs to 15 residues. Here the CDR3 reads CASSFTAMGQETQYF. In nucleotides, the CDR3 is TGTGCCAGCAGCTTCACAGCGATGGGACAAGAGACCCAGTACTTC.

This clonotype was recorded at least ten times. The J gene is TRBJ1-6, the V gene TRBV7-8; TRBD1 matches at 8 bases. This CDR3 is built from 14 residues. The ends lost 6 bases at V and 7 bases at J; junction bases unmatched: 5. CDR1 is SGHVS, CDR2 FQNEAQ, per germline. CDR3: CASRRGQANSPLHF. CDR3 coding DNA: TGTGCCAGCAGACGGGGACAGGCCAATTCACCCCTCCACTTT.

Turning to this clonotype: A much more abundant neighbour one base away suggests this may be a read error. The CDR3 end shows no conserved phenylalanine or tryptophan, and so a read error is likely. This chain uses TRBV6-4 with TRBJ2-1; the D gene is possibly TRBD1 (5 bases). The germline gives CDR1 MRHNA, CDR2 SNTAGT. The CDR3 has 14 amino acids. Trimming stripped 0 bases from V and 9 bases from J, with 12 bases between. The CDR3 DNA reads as TGTGCCAGCAGTGACTCTATGGGGCCCGGTGAGCAGTTCTCC. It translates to CASSDSMGPGEQFS.

This CDR3 reads CASSQDWGLAESTDTQYF. In nucleotides, the CDR3 is TGTGCCAGCAGCCAAGATTGGGGACTAGCGGAAAGCACAGATACGCAGTATTTT. This chain connects TRBV4-2 to TRBJ2-3; 11 bases agree with TRBD2. The CDR3 consists of 18 residues. Losses at the gene ends were 0 bases for V and 0 bases for J; bases not matched to a gene: 5. Germline CDR1 LGHNA, CDR2 YNFKEQ.

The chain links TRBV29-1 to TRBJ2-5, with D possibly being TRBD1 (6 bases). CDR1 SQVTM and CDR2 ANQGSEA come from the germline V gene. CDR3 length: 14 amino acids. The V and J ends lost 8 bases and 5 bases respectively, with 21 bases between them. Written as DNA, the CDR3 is TGCAGCATACTTCCAGGGGCCTCACGTGAGACCCAGTACTTC. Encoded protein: CSILPGASRETQYF.

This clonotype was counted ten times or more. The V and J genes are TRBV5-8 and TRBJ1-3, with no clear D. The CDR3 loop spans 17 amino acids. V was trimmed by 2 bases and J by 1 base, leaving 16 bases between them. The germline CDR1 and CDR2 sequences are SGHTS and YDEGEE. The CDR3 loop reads CASSFLSVMDSGNTIYF. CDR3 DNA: TGTGCCAGCAGCTTTCTTTCGGTGATGGATTCTGGAAACACCATATATTTT.

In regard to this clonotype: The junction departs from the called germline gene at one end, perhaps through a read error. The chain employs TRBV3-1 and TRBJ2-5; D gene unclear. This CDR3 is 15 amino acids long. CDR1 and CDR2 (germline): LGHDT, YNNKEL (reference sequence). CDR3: CATSQRLAIQETQYF. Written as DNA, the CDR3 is TGTGCCACCAGCCAAAGACTGGCAATCCAAGAGACCCAGTACTTC.

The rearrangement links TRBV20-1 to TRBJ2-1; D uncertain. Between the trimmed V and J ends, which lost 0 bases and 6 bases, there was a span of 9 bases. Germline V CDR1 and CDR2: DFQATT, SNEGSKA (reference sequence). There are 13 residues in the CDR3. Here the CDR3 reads CSARETLRNEQFF. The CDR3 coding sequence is TGCAGTGCTAGAGAAACCCTACGCAATGAGCAGTTCTTC.

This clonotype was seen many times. CDR3: CATSSDSPNTGELFF. CDR3 nucleotide sequence: TGTGCCACCAGCAGCGACAGCCCGAACACCGGGGAGCTGTTTTTT. V gene TRBV15 combines with J gene TRBJ2-2; weak D call: TRBD1 (5 bases). V was shortened by 3 bases and J by 0 bases, with 8 bases between the two germline ends. The germline V gene encodes CDR1 LNHNV and CDR2 YYDKDF (reference sequence). CDR3 length: 15 residues.

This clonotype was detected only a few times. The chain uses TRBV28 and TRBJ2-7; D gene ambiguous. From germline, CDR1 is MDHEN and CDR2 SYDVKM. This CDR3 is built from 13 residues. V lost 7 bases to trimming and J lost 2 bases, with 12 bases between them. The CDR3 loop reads CASTVGGPYEQYF. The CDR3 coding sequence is TGTGCCAGCACCGTCGGTGGCCCCTACGAGCAGTACTTC.

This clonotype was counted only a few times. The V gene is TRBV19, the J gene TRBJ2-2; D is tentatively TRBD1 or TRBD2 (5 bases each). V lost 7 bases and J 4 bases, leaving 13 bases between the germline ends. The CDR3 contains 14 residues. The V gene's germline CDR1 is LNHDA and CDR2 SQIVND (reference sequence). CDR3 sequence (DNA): TGTGCCAGTAATGGGGGTCGGGGCACCGGGGAGCTGTTTTTT. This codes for CASNGGRGTGELFF.

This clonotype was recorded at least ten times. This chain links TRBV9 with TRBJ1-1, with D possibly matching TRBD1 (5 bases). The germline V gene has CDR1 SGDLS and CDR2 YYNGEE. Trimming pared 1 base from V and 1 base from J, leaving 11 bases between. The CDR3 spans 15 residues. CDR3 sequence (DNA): TGTGCCAGCAGCGTAACTCCGGACAAGAACACTGAAGCTTTCTTT. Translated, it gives CASSVTPDKNTEAFF.

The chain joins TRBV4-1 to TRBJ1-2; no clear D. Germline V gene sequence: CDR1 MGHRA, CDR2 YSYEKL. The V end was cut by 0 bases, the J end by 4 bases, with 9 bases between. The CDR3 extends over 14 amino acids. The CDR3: CASSQDLNPYGYTF. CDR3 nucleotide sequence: TGCGCCAGCAGCCAAGATCTGAACCCCTATGGCTACACCTTC.

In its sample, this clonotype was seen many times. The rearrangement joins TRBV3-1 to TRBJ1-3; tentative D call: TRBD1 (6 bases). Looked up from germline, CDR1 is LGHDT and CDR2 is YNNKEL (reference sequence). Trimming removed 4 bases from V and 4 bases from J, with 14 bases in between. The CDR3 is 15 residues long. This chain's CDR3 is CASSRSGGRGNTIYF. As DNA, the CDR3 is TGTGCCAGCAGCCGCAGCGGGGGCAGGGGAAACACCATATATTTT.

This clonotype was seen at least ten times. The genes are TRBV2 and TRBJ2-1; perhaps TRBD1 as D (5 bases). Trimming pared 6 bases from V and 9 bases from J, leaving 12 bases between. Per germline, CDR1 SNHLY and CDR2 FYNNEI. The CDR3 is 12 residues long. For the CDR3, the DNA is TGTGCCAGCAGCGACAGAGCCAGTGAGCAGTTCTTC. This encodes CASSDRASEQFF.

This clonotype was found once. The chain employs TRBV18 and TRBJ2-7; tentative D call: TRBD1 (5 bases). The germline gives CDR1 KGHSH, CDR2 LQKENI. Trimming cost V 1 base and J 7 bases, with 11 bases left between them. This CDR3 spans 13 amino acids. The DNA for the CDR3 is TGTGCCAGCTCACCACAGGGGTCGGTGGAGCAGTACGTC. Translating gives CASSPQGSVEQYV.

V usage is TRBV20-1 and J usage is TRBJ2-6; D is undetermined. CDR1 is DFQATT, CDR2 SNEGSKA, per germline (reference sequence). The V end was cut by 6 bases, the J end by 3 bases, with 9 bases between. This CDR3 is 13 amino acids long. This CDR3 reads CSALKGGANVLTF. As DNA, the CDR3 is TGCAGTGCCCTTAAGGGTGGGGCCAACGTCCTGACTTTC.

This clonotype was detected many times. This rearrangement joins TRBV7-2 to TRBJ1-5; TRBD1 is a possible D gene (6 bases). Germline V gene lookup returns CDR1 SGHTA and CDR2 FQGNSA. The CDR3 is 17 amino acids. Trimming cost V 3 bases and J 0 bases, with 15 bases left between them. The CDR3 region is CASSFRGRGFSNQPQHF. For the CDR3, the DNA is TGTGCCAGCAGCTTTAGGGGGAGAGGTTTTAGCAATCAGCCCCAGCATTTT.

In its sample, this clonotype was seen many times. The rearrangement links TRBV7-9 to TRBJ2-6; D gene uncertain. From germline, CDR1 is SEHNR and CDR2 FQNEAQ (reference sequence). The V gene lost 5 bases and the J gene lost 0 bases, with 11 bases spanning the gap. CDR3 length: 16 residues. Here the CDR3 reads CASSPGRNSGANVLTF. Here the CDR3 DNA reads TGTGCCAGCAGCCCCGGACGGAACTCTGGGGCCAACGTCCTGACTTTC.